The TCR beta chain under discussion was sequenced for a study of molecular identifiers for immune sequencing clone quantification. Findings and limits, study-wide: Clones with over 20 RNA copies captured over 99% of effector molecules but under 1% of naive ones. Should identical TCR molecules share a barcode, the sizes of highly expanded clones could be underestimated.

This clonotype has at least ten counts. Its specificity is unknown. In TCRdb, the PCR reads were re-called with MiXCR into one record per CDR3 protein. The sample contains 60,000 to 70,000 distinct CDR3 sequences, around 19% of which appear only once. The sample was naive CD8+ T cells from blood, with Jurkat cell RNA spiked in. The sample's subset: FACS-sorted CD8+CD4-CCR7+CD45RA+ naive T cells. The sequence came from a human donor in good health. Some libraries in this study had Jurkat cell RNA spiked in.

In nucleotides, the CDR3 is TGTGCCAGCAGTCTCGTCGGGGTCCAAGAGACCCAGTACTTC. This translates into CASSLVGVQETQYF. This chain connects TRBV28 to TRBJ2-5, with D possibly matching TRBD2 (5 bases). This CDR3 region has 14 residues. Germline CDR1 MDHEN, CDR2 SYDVKM. V was pared by 5 bases and J by 1 base, with 11 bases between.